This T cell receptor (beta chain) appears in the sequencing data of a study of shared clonotypes between healthy human individuals. Study as a whole: Each donor's CD8 memory used one plate, CD8 naive two, each CD4 subset three.

DNA at 200 ng, 25,000 to 35,000 T cell genomes, went into sorted-subset replicate PCRs. Sequenced by immunoSEQ multiplex PCR; TCRdb stores in-frame clones only, minus some. The table has over 2 million clones, around 96% seen once; the top ten hold approximately 1.2%. Positive CCR7 selection of CD45RO-negative cells yielded the naive CD8 cells, and terminally differentiated effector memory CD45RA+ cells were excluded. Germline V gives CDR1 MNHEY, CDR2 SVGAGI. The CDR3 consists of 13 residues. Trimming took off 8 bases at V and 5 bases at J, with 15 bases between the two ends. Sequenced input: naive CD8+ T cells sorted from blood. The sequence was collected from a man between 18 and 35 years old in good health. The chain links TRBV6-5 to TRBJ2-5; D is perhaps TRBD1 (6 bases). The CDR3 reads CASGNRVQETQYF. The DNA for the CDR3 is TGTGCCAGCGGAAACAGGGTACAGGAGACCCAGTACTTC.